This TCR beta chain was found in a study of identifying expanded T cells in peripheral blood (dated by TCRdb to the late 2010s). With respect to the entire study: Technical replicates were generated by sequencing separate aliquots of the same genomic DNA pool, with four replicates compared pairwise.

From the cysteine up to the phenylalanine, the CDR3 has a length of 16 residues. Only CDR3 DNA is held: 48 bases, read in frame from base 1. CDR1 and CDR2, per the germline V gene, are SGHRS and YFSETQ. The V end loses 8 bases and the J end loses 13 bases, and a stretch of 34 bases separates them. Broader findings and caveats from the paper: Approximately 1.2 differentially abundant clones were flagged by the binomial model between technical replicates, whereas about 15 and 18 were flagged over around two weeks and four weeks, respectively. The authors expected that over much longer intervals, such as months to years, biological variance in healthy repertoires might increase even further. Both the number of clones called differentially abundant and the false-positive rate were significantly reduced by the beta-binomial model across all healthy-donor time intervals. Variance in clone template counts between approximately two-week samples significantly increased with total template count across all healthy donors.

The immunoSEQ Assay, which uses bias-controlled multiplex PCR amplification of genomic DNA, was used to profile TCRbeta CDR3 regions. The paper's processing steps were these. To quantify the absolute abundance of each unique TCRbeta CDR3 region, the sequences were collapsed and filtered. Differential abundance was tested with a binomial (Fisher-equivalent) model and with a beta-binomial model adding time-dependent variance fitted from healthy donors. Any clone with fewer than 5 combined templates was excluded, and a clone was called differentially abundant if its Benjamini-Hochberg FDR was below 0.01. In the beta-binomial model, variance was expressed as a function of the total template count across the two samples, in the form v = (b*log(k)+a)^2. The source is immuneACCESS, and TCRdb retained only in-frame sequences with V and J called. Part of the clones is not carried over; for the studies checked, unresolved V genes explain less than half of this, and the remainder is unexplained. The D gene and trimming were derived from the DNA, and the V and J assignments and clone size from that table. Recorded for this sample are 90,000 or so clones; around 90% of them occurred a single time. The ten largest clones add up to over 15% of the sample.

No immune events, such as infections, were documented for the healthy donors during the collection period. Healthy-donor blood repertoires served as a training cohort to calibrate time-dependent variance in a beta-binomial model of T-cell clone differential abundance. The training cohort included approximately 10 healthy donors, of whom 3 were female and 7 were male. An age range of roughly 25 to 70 years, with an average of about 39 years, was recorded for the donors. Whole blood, obtained from a commercial supplier, was collected from each healthy donor at three time points spaced roughly 2 weeks apart. For immunosequencing, genomic DNA was extracted from unsorted whole blood. As for this clone: Its antigen has not been determined. Base qualities are not recorded, but no much larger clone differs from it by a single base.

Material for sequencing was blood. This receptor was obtained from a person aged 18 to 75 in good health. The sequence joins TRBV5-1 to TRBJ2-7; a tentative D call is TRBD2 (5 bases match). The sequenced DNA is TGCGCCAGGACGAGCGGACCTATCGGACTCCCCTTGGGTCCTTACTTC. The translation is CARTSGPIGLPLGPYF.